Listed here is a single TCR beta chain. Its antigen is unknown. The CDR3 length is 11 residues. CDR1 is DFQATT, CDR2 SNEGSKA, per germline (reference sequence). V was clipped by 1 base and J by 4 bases, with 3 bases between them. The data belong to a study of blood T cells in healthy people across ages. Study-wide findings and caveats: Naive and antigen-experienced cells were not separated, limiting conclusive comparison.

With a J-beta primer mix and a sample-barcoded 5' primer, a second PCR ran about 7 to 11 cycles. All samples gave at least 3 million CDR3-containing paired-end reads. TCRdb called the 5' RACE reads again in MiXCR, with one record for every CDR3 protein. This table holds almost 1 million distinct CDR3 sequences, roughly half found once. The sequence was obtained from a woman aged 55 to 70 in good health. The rearrangement uses TRBV20-1 and TRBJ2-3; D gene unclear. The specimen sequenced was blood. CDR3 sequence (DNA): TGCAGTGCTAGAGGTCCAGATACGCAGTATTTT. It yields the protein CSARGPDTQYF.